The source of this T cell receptor (beta chain) is a study of cytomegalovirus exposure and HLA in healthy donors. The PCR was carried out with 60 Vbeta primers and 13 Jbeta primers. Repertoires were generated with immunoSEQ multiplex PCR, while TCRdb's copy carries only in-frame clones and drops some. The sample records around 210,000 clones, 70% to 80% being singletons. Germline lookup yields CDR1 SGHRS and CDR2 YFSETQ. V was pared by 0 bases and J by 0 bases, with 9 bases between. CDR3 length: 15 residues. A note on this clone: Its target is not known.

Overall study findings and caveats: In vitro testing confirmed a few CMV-associated chains as specific for CMV antigens. A later analysis reportedly found fewer N-insertions in an Asian-associated ancestry cluster than the approximately 730-donor mean. In a later analysis, HLA-associated beta chains showed higher expansion and lower generation probabilities than comparable chains. Associated with cytomegalovirus, according to the listing, were some 180 TCR beta chains.

The chain has TRBV5-1 and TRBJ1-1; a weak D match, TRBD1 (5 bases). This TCR came from a male donor in good health and CMV-seropositive. The sequenced sample consisted of PBMCs. The CDR3 sequence: CASSLEGRLNTEAFF. The CDR3 nucleotides are TGCGCCAGCAGCTTGGAGGGGCGGTTGAACACTGAAGCTTTCTTT.